This entry describes one T cell receptor beta chain. Unmatched junction bases numbered 7, after V lost 3 bases and J lost 5 bases. The CDR3 extends over 15 amino acids. Germline lookup yields CDR1 SGHTS and CDR2 YDEGEE. One entry per CDR3 protein, called by TCRdb with MiXCR from the 5' RACE reads. The sample lists 300,000 to 400,000 distinct CDR3 sequences, about 10% occurring once. This specimen comes from a study of T cells after yellow fever vaccination. The sample consisted of CD4+ T cells sorted from PBMCs, taken 45 days after the yellow fever booster vaccination. The J gene is TRBJ2-1, the V gene TRBV5-8; 8 bases are shared with TRBD1. This TCR was recovered from a man between 18 and 35 years old who received the YFV17D yellow fever vaccine. Here the CDR3 reads CASSSIGTGNNEQFF. Here the CDR3 DNA reads TGTGCCAGCAGCTCAATCGGGACAGGAAACAATGAGCAGTTCTTC.